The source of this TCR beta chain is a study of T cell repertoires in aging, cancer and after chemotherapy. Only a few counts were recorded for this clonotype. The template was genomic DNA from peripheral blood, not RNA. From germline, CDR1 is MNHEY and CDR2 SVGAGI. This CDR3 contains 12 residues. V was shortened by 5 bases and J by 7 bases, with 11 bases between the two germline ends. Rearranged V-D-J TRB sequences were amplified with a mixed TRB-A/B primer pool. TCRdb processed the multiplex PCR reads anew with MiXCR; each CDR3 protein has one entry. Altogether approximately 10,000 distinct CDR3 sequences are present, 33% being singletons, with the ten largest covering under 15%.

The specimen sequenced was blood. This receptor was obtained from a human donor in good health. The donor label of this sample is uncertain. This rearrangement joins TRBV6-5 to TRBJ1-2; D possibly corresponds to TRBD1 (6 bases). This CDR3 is CASSLDRSGYTF. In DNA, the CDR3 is TGTGCCAGCAGTCTCGACAGGTCTGGCTACACCTTC.